The 23 T cell receptor beta chains reported below all come from one sample, sequenced in a study of shared clonotypes between healthy human individuals (dated by TCRdb to about 2020). Receptor libraries were prepared by the immunoSEQ multiplex PCR assay. Imported from immuneACCESS, the table was reduced by TCRdb to in-frame sequences with V and J called. These copies leave out some clones; in studies compared against another copy, an unresolved V gene accounts for under half, and the cause of the remainder is not known. The sample table shows about 2 million clones, and 95% are seen once. Of the sample, more than 0.1% falls within the top ten clones. The specimen was naive CD4+ T cells sorted from blood. The meaning of the sample's cell subset or site label: CD45RA+ positively selected. The receptors stem from a man aged 18 to 30 in good health.

This chain uses TRBV29-1 with TRBJ2-5; 7 bases line up with TRBD2. V shed 3 bases, J shed 5 bases, and the junction held 6 bases outside the gene matches. This CDR3 has 13 amino acids. Germline V gives CDR1 SQVTM, CDR2 ANQGSEA. The CDR3 DNA reads as TGCAGCGTTGACCAGGGAGGGTGGGAGACCCAGTACTTC. It specifies CSVDQGGWETQYF.

The rearrangement uses TRBV7-2 and TRBJ2-1; TRBD1 might be the D (6 bases). The ends were cut back, 7 bases at V and 6 bases at J, with 19 bases in the middle. The germline CDR1 and CDR2 sequences are SGHTA and FQGNSA. CDR3 size: 15 residues. The CDR3 bases are TGTGCCAGCATCCTCGATAGAGGGGGTGTCAATGAGCAGTTCTTC. It codes for CASILDRGGVNEQFF.

This clone was recorded once. This rearrangement joins TRBV18 to TRBJ2-2; maybe TRBD1 (6 bases). Germline values: CDR1 KGHSH, CDR2 LQKENI. CDR3 length: 17 residues. The V end was cut by 3 bases, the J end by 5 bases, with 19 bases between. The CDR3 reads CASSPQGPILGTGELFF. The CDR3, as DNA: TGTGCCAGCTCACCCCAGGGGCCTATTCTGGGGACCGGGGAGCTGTTTTTT.

The V gene is TRBV30, the J gene TRBJ1-6, with TRBD1 matching 9 bases. Trimming at V came to 1 base and at J to 10 bases, leaving 8 bases not matched to a gene. Germline V lookup: CDR1 GTSNPN, CDR2 SVGIG (reference sequence). This CDR3 has 15 residues. The CDR3 reads CAWSGITGGLSPLHF. The CDR3, as DNA: TGTGCCTGGAGTGGTATCACAGGGGGCCTGTCACCCCTCCACTTT.

The chain carries TRBV21-1 and TRBJ2-5; TRBD1 was called by the table and not checked on the DNA. TRBV21-1 constitutes a pseudogene. The CDR3 spans 15 residues. The CDR3 DNA is TGTGCCAGCAGCACGACAGGGGATGGGGAAGAGACCCAGTACTTC. As protein: CASSTTGDGEETQYF.

As concerns this clone: The sample carries other DNA sequences with the same CDR3. The rearrangement uses TRBV9 and TRBJ2-1, with 8 nucleotides matching TRBD2. J lost 4 bases, V lost 2 bases, and 5 bases had no gene match. The CDR3 has 15 amino acids. Germline V gene lookup returns CDR1 SGDLS and CDR2 YYNGEE. The CDR3 sequence: CASSVGGGPYNEQFF. The DNA of the CDR3 is TGTGCCAGCAGCGTGGGCGGGGGGCCGTACAATGAGCAGTTCTTC.

V usage is TRBV7-2 and J usage is TRBJ2-7; D could derive from TRBD1 or TRBD2 (5 bases each). Germline CDR1 and CDR2: SGHTA and FQGNSA. The length of the CDR3 is 15 residues. The V end was cut by 0 bases, the J end by 0 bases, with 9 bases between. The CDR3 sequence is CASSLAGAISYEQYF. The CDR3 DNA is TGTGCCAGCAGCTTAGCCGGGGCCATCTCCTACGAGCAGTACTTC.

The chain recombines TRBV18 with TRBJ2-4; 7 nucleotides agree with TRBD1. V lost 4 bases to trimming and J lost 11 bases; unmatched junction nucleotides: 14. The CDR3 contains 15 residues. Germline CDR1 reads KGHSH; CDR2 reads LQKENI. CDR3 nucleotides: TGTGCCAGCTCACTATCGGGACAGTACCCAACGGTTCAGTACTTC. Protein product: CASSLSGQYPTVQYF. The full variable domain, its missing parts supplied by reference TRBV18 and TRBJ2-4, is NAGVMQNPRHLVRRRGQEARLRCSPMKGHSHVYWYRQLPEEGLKFMVYLQKENIIDESGMPKERFSAEFPKEGPSILRIQQVVRGDSAAYFCASSLSGQYPTVQYFGAGTRLSVL.

This chain uses TRBV6-6 with TRBJ2-7; possibly TRBD2 for D (6 bases). The germline V and J ends were trimmed by 5 bases and 4 bases, with 18 bases remaining between them. Germline loops: CDR1 MNHNY, CDR2 SVGAGI (reference sequence). The CDR3 contains 15 residues. The CDR3 sequence: CASSPHGTGEYEQYF. The CDR3 nucleotides are TGTGCCAGCAGTCCCCATGGGACTGGGGAATACGAGCAGTACTTC.

The chain links TRBV5-6 to TRBJ1-5, with D perhaps matching TRBD1 (6 bases). CDR3 size: 14 residues. Trimming shortened V by 1 base and J by 5 bases, and 10 bases separated the two germline ends. Germline values: CDR1 SGHDT, CDR2 YYEEEE. CDR3 nucleotides: TGTGCCAGCAGCTTGACAGGGACATATCAGCCCCAGCATTTT. Its protein is CASSLTGTYQPQHF. The complete variable domain, with remaining parts taken from reference TRBV5-6 and TRBJ1-5, reads DAGVTQSPTHLIKTRGQQVTLRCSPKSGHDTVSWYQQALGQGPQFIFQYYEEEERQRGNFPDRFSGHQFPNYSSELNVNALLLGDSALYLCASSLTGTYQPQHFGDGTRLSIL.

The chain uses TRBV6-5 and TRBJ1-5; D uncertain. Germline lookup yields CDR1 MNHEY and CDR2 SVGAGI. Trimming pared 0 bases from V and 0 bases from J, leaving 9 bases between. This CDR3 is built from 16 residues. The CDR3 DNA sequence: TGTGCCAGCAGTTACTCCCGACCAAATAGCAATCAGCCCCAGCATTTT. Amino acid sequence: CASSYSRPNSNQPQHF.

This clone was picked up one time. The sample carries other DNA sequences with the same CDR3. The chain is built from TRBV5-1 and TRBJ2-3; D ambiguous. Trimming shortened V by 0 bases and J by 3 bases, and 5 bases separated the two germline ends. The germline CDR1 and CDR2 sequences are SGHRS and YFSETQ. The CDR3 sequence is 13 residues long. Here the CDR3 reads CASSLERTDTQYF. Here the CDR3 DNA reads TGCGCCAGCAGCTTGGAGAGGACAGATACGCAGTATTTT.

This clone was seen a single time. This chain joins TRBV30 and TRBJ1-5, with 9 bases that match TRBD1. After removal of 4 bases from V and 8 bases from J, the junction contained 3 bases not matched to a gene. The germline gives CDR1 GTSNPN, CDR2 SVGIG (reference sequence). This CDR3 has 12 amino acids. This CDR3 reads CAWNRGREPQHF. The CDR3 DNA sequence: TGTGCCTGGAACAGGGGGCGAGAGCCCCAGCATTTT.

DNA for the CDR3: TGTGCCATCAGCTCCGGGATCATTAGAAAGGAGACCCAGTACTTC. Translation gives CAISSGIIRKETQYF. The chain uses TRBV10-3 and TRBJ2-5; TRBD2 might be the D (5 bases). CDR1 ENHRY and CDR2 SYGVKD come from the germline V gene. There are 15 residues in the CDR3. V lost 6 bases and J lost 5, with 19 bases in between.

The V call is TRBV30, the J call TRBJ2-5, with a tentative D call TRBD1 (5 bases). Judging by the DNA end, TRBJ2-7 fits better; the J call may be wrong. The germline V gene has CDR1 GTSNPN and CDR2 SVGIG (reference sequence). This CDR3 has 14 residues. CDR3 protein: CAWSVRQGAYEQYF. Written as DNA, the CDR3 is TGTGCCTGGAGTGTAAGGCAGGGCGCCTACGAGCAGTACTTC.

This clone was seen a single time. The junction and the germline gene differ at one end; a read error may be behind it. At the DNA level, this CDR3 is encoded by other sequences in the same sample as well. The chain joins TRBV7-2 to TRBJ2-4, with 13 bases lining up with TRBD2. The CDR3 is 20 amino acids. Germline V gives CDR1 SGHTA, CDR2 FQGNSA. The CDR3 region is CASSLAMGLAGKLAKNIQYF. The CDR3 DNA follows: TGTGCCAGCAGCTTAGCGATGGGACTAGCGGGGAAACTAGCCAAGAACATTCAGTACTTC.

In nucleotides, the CDR3 is TGCGCCAGCAGCGGCGGGACGCACTACGAGCAGTACTTC. It codes for CASSGGTHYEQYF. The rearrangement links TRBV10-2 to TRBJ2-7, with D tentatively TRBD2 (6 bases). Trimming removed 6 bases at V and 3 bases at J, with 12 bases between. The germline gives CDR1 WSHSY, CDR2 SAAADI. The CDR3 is 13 amino acids.

The DNA for the CDR3 is TGTGCCATCATCCGGGACCCTCTCACGGATACGCAGTATTTT. Amino acids: CAIIRDPLTDTQYF. This chain uses TRBV10-3 with TRBJ2-3; D is possibly TRBD1 or TRBD2 (5 bases each). Trimming pared 7 bases from V and 6 bases from J, leaving 17 bases between. This CDR3 comprises 14 residues. Germline values: CDR1 ENHRY, CDR2 SYGVKD.

The chain combines TRBV5-1 with TRBJ2-2; 7 nucleotides agree with TRBD1. Per the germline V gene, CDR1 is SGHRS and CDR2 is YFSETQ. The CDR3 runs to 15 residues. V shed 4 bases, J shed 2 bases, and the junction held 5 bases outside the gene matches. DNA of the CDR3: TGCGCCAGCAGCCTCGGGACAGAAAACACCGGGGAGCTGTTTTTT. This translates into CASSLGTENTGELFF.

The gene calls are TRBV29-1 and TRBJ2-1; 9 positions agree with TRBD1. This CDR3 comprises 13 residues. The V segment lost 7 bases and the J segment 4 bases; nucleotides outside the gene matches: 5. In germline, CDR1 is SQVTM, CDR2 ANQGSEA. The CDR3 here is CSGTGTGYNEQFF. The CDR3 nucleotides are TGCAGCGGCACCGGGACAGGGTACAATGAGCAGTTCTTC.

V usage is TRBV6-4 and J usage is TRBJ2-3; D assignment may be TRBD1 or TRBD2 (5 bases each). This CDR3 has 13 amino acids. V dropped 10 bases and J dropped 2 bases, with 13 bases sitting between them. Germline CDR1 MRHNA, CDR2 SNTAGT. The CDR3 loop is CATRARATDTQYF. In DNA form, the CDR3 reads TGTGCCACCAGGGCGCGGGCCACAGATACGCAGTATTTT.

The gene calls are TRBV11-2 and TRBJ2-1; 11 positions agree with TRBD2. The CDR3 consists of 15 residues. The germline V gene encodes CDR1 SGHAT and CDR2 FQNNGV. The V gene end was trimmed by 1 base and the J gene end by 10 bases; junction bases not matched to a gene: 6. Here the CDR3 DNA reads TGTGCCAGCAGCTTAGGACTAGCGGGAACTAAGGAGCAGTTCTTC. Protein sequence: CASSLGLAGTKEQFF.

The chain has TRBV7-2 and TRBJ2-1; D is unclear. The germline gives CDR1 SGHTA, CDR2 FQGNSA. Trimming removed 5 bases from V and 0 bases from J, with 14 bases in between. The CDR3 runs 16 residues. The CDR3 nucleotides are TGTGCCAGCAGCATCTCATATCTTGCCTCCTACAATGAGCAGTTCTTC. It encodes CASSISYLASYNEQFF.